Following are 8 T cell receptor beta chains from one sample sequenced in a study of patients and donors after allogeneic stem cell transplantation. In TCRdb, the RT-PCR reads were re-called with MiXCR into one record per CDR3 protein. Of about a million distinct CDR3 sequences in the sample, approximately 19% are singletons; the top ten hold 6%. The sample comprised blood, either unsorted or a sorted T cell fraction (not recorded which). Source of these receptors: a human donor who was either an allogeneic HSCT recipient or a stem cell or donor lymphocyte infusion donor (not recorded which). It is not recorded whose cells these are; they may come from a transplant donor.

This clonotype was observed a handful of times. This chain joins TRBV5-1 and TRBJ2-3, with a tentative D call TRBD1 (5 bases). V dropped 0 bases and J dropped 2 bases, with 13 bases sitting between them. The CDR3 runs 16 residues. CDR1 and CDR2 from the germline V gene are SGHRS and YFSETQ. CDR3 nucleotides: TGCGCCAGCAGCTTGGAGGCAGGGATGGCCACAGATACGCAGTATTTT. It encodes CASSLEAGMATDTQYF.

This clonotype has only a few counts. The chain employs TRBV7-9 and TRBJ1-2; a weak D match, TRBD1 (6 bases). This CDR3 has 12 amino acids. The germline CDR1 and CDR2 sequences are SEHNR and FQNEAQ (reference sequence). V dropped 0 bases and J dropped 8 bases, with 7 bases sitting between them. The CDR3 coding sequence is TGTGCCAGCAGCTTAGCGACAGGAGGCTACACCTTC. This translates into CASSLATGGYTF.

This clonotype was observed a handful of times. The chain has TRBV20-1 and TRBJ1-5, with TRBD1 matching over 7 bases. Trimming at V came to 5 bases and at J to 1 base, leaving 8 bases not matched to a gene. Germline values: CDR1 DFQATT, CDR2 SNEGSKA (reference sequence). The CDR3 runs to 15 residues. This CDR3 is CSAAGGKGSNQPQHF. CDR3 sequence (DNA): TGCAGTGCTGCAGGGGGTAAGGGGAGCAATCAGCCCCAGCATTTT.

This clonotype was picked up a small number of times. Just one base apart from a much larger clone, this may be a read error. Written as DNA, the CDR3 is TGTGCCATCAGTGAAGGGAATCAGCCCCAGCATTTT. This translates into CAISEGNQPQHF. The chain is built from TRBV10-3 and TRBJ1-5; D not resolved. This CDR3 has 12 amino acids. The V end was cut by 3 bases, the J end by 4 bases, with 4 bases between. Germline V gives CDR1 ENHRY, CDR2 SYGVKD.

This clonotype has a handful of counts. J is TRBJ1-5 and V is TRBV5-5; weak D call: TRBD1 (6 bases). V dropped 4 bases and J dropped 7 bases, with 15 bases sitting between them. The CDR3 extends over 14 amino acids. CDR1 and CDR2 from the germline V gene are SGHKS and YYEKEE (reference sequence). In nucleotides, the CDR3 is TGTGCCAGCAGCCCAGGACAGACACACCAGCCCCAGCATTTT. Amino acid sequence: CASSPGQTHQPQHF.

V gene TRBV20-1 combines with J gene TRBJ1-5; 7 nucleotides match TRBD1. CDR3 length: 13 residues. Unmatched junction bases numbered 4, after V lost 5 bases and J lost 3 bases. Germline CDR1 DFQATT, CDR2 SNEGSKA (reference sequence). DNA for the CDR3: TGCAGTGCTTCGACAGGGTTCAATCAGCCCCAGCATTTT. Residues: CSASTGFNQPQHF.

V usage is TRBV6-5 and J usage is TRBJ2-7; D perhaps matches TRBD1 (5 bases). CDR3 length equals 15 residues. Germline CDR1 reads MNHEY; CDR2 reads SVGAGI. With 2 bases removed from V and 4 bases from J, the gap between germline ends came to 15 bases. The CDR3 region is CASSYHDQTGYEQYF. In DNA, the CDR3 is TGTGCCAGCAGTTACCATGATCAAACAGGTTACGAGCAGTACTTC.

In this sample, this clonotype turned up a few times. The chain joins TRBV20-1 to TRBJ1-6; D is perhaps TRBD1 (6 bases). V was trimmed by 6 bases and J by 1 base, leaving 22 bases between them. The germline V gene encodes CDR1 DFQATT and CDR2 SNEGSKA (reference sequence). The CDR3 length is 18 residues. The CDR3 loop reads CSAMTGSKGWSYNSPLHF. Here the CDR3 DNA reads TGCAGTGCCATGACAGGTTCAAAGGGTTGGTCCTATAATTCACCCCTCCACTTT.